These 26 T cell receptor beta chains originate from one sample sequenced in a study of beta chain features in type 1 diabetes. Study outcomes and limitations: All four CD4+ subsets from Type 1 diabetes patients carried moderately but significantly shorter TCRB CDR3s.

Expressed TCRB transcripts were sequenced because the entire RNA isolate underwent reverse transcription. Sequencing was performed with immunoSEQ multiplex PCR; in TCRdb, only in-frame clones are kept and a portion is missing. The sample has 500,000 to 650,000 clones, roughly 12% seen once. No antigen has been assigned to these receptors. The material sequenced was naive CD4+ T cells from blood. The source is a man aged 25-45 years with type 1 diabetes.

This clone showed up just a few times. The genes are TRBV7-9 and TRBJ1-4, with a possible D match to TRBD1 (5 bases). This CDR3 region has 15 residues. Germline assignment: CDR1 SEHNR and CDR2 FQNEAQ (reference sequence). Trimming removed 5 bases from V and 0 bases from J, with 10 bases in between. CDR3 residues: CASSGDGTTNEKLFF. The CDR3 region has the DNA TGTGCCAGCAGCGGGGACGGCACAACTAATGAAAAACTGTTTTTT.

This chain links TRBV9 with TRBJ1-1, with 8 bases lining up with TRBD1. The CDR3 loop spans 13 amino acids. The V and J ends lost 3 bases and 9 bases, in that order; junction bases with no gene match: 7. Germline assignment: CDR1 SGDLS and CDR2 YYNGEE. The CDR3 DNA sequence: TGTGCCAGCAGCGCCTCGGACAGGGTGAAAGCTTTCTTT. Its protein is CASSASDRVKAFF.

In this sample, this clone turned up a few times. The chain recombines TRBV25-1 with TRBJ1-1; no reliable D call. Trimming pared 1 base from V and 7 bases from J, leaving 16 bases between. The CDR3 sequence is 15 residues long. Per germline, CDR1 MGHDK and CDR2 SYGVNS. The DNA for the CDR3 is TGTGCCAGCAGTGAATCTCCTAGAGGGCGCGGTGAAGCTTTCTTT. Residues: CASSESPRGRGEAFF.

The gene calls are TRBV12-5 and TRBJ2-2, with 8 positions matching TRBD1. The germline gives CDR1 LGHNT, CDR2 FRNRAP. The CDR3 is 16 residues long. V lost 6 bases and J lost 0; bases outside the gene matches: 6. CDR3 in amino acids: CASGPDRVTNTGELFF. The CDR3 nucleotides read TGTGCTAGTGGCCCGGACAGGGTCACGAACACCGGGGAGCTGTTTTTT.

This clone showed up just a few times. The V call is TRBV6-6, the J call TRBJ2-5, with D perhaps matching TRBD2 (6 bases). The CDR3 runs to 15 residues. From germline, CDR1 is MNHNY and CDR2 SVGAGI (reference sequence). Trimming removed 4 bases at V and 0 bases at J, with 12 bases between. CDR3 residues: CASSSEGSYQETQYF. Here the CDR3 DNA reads TGTGCCAGCAGTTCGGAGGGATCGTACCAAGAGACCCAGTACTTC.

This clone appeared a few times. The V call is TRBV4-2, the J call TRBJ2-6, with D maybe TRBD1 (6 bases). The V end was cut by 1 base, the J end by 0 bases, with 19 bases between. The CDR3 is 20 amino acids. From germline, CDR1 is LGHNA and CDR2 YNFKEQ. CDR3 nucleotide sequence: TGTGCCAGCAGCCAAGGTGCAATCAGGGGACAAAGCTCTGGGGCCAACGTCCTGACTTTC. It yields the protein CASSQGAIRGQSSGANVLTF.

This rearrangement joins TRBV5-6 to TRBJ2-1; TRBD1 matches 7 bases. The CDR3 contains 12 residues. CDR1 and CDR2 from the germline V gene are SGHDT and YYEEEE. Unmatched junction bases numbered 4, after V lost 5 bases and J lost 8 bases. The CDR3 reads CASSLQGDEQFF. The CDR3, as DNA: TGTGCCAGCAGTCTCCAGGGGGATGAGCAGTTCTTC.

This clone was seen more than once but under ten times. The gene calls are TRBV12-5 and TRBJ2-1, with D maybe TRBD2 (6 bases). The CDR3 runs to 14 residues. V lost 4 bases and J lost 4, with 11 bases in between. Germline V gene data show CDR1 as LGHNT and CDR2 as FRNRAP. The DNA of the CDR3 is TGTGCTAGTGGTTCGGGACTCACGTACAATGAGCAGTTCTTC. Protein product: CASGSGLTYNEQFF.

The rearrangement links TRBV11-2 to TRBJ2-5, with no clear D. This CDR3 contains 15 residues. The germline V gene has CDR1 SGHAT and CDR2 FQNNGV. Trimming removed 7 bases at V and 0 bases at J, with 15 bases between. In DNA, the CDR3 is TGTGCCAGCACCGTAAAAGGTGGACACCAAGAGACCCAGTACTTC. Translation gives CASTVKGGHQETQYF.

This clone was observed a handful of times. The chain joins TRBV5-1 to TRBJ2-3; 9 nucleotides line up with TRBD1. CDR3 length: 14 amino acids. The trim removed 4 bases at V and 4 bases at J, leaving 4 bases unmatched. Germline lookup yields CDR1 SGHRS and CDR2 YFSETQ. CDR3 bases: TGCGCCAGCAGCCCGGACAGGGGCCCAGATACGCAGTATTTT. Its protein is CASSPDRGPDTQYF.

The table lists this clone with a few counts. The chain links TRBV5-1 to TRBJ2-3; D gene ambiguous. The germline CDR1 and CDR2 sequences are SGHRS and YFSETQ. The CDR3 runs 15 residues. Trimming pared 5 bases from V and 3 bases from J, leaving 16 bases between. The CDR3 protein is CASRLPGDLTDTQYF. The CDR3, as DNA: TGCGCCAGCAGGCTCCCCGGAGACCTAACAGATACGCAGTATTTT.

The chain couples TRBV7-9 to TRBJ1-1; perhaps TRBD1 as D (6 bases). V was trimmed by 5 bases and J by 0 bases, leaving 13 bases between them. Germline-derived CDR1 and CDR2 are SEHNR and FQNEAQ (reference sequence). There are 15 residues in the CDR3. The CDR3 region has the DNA TGTGCCAGCAGCGAGGGGGTAGGTATGAACACTGAAGCTTTCTTT. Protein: CASSEGVGMNTEAFF.

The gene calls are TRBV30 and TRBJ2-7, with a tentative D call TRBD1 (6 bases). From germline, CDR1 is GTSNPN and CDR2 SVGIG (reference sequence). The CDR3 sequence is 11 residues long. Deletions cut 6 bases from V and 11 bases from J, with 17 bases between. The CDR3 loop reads CACLGTPVKYF. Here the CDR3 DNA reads TGTGCCTGCCTCGGGACACCCGTGAAGTACTTC. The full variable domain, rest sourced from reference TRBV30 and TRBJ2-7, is SQTIHQWPATLVQPVGSPLSLECTVEGTSNPNLYWYRQAAGRGLQLLFYSVGIGQISSEVPQNLSASRPQDRQFILSSKKLLLSDSGFYLCACLGTPVKYFGPGTRLTVT.

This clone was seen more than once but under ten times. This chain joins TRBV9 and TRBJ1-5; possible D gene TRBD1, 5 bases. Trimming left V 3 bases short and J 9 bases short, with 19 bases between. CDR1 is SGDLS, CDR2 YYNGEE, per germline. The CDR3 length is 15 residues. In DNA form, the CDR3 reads TGTGCCAGCAGCGGGGGAGACAGAGTTCTTGCGCCCCAGCATTTT. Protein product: CASSGGDRVLAPQHF.

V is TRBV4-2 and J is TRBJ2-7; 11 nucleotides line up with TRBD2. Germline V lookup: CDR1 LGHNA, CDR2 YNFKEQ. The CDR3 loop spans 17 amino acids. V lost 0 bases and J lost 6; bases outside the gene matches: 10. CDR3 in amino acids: CASSQDTSGGPLGEQYF. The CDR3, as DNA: TGTGCCAGCAGCCAAGATACTAGCGGGGGACCTCTTGGCGAGCAGTACTTC.

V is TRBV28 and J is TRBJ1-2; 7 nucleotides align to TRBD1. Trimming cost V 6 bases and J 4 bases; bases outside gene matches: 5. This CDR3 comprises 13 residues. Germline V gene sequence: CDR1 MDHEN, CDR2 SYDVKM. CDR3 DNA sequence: TGTGCCAGCAGCGTACAGGGGAGCTATGGCTACACCTTC. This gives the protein CASSVQGSYGYTF.

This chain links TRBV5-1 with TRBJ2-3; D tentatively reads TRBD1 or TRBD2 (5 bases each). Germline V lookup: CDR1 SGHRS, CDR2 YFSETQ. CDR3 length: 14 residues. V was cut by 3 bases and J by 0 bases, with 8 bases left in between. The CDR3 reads CASSSGDSTDTQYF. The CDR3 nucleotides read TGCGCCAGCAGCTCCGGGGACAGCACAGATACGCAGTATTTT.

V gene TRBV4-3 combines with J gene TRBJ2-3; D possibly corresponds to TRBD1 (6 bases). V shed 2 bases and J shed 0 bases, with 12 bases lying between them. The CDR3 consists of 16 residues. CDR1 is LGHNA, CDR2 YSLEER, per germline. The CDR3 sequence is CASSQFDRHSTDTQYF. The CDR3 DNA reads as TGCGCCAGCAGCCAATTCGACAGGCACAGCACAGATACGCAGTATTTT.

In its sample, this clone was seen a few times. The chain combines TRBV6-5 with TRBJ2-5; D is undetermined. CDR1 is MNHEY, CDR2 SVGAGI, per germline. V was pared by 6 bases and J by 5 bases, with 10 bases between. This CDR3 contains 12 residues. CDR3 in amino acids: CASRSDRETQYF. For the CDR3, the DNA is TGTGCCAGCAGATCCGATCGGGAGACCCAGTACTTC.

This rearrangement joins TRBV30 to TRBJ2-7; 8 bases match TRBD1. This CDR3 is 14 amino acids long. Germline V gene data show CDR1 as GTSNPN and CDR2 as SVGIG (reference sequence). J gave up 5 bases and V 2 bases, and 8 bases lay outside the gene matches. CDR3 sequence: CAWSPPDRVNEQYF. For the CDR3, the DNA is TGTGCCTGGAGTCCTCCGGACAGGGTCAACGAGCAGTACTTC. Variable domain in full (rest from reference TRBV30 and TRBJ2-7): SQTIHQWPATLVQPVGSPLSLECTVEGTSNPNLYWYRQAAGRGLQLLFYSVGIGQISSEVPQNLSASRPQDRQFILSSKKLLLSDSGFYLCAWSPPDRVNEQYFGPGTRLTVT.

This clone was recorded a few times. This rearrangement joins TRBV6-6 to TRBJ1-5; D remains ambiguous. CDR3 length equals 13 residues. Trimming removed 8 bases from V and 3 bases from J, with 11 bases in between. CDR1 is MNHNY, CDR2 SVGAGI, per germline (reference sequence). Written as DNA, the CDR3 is TGTGCCAGCCTTCCGCCTGACAATCAGCCCCAGCATTTT. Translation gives CASLPPDNQPQHF.

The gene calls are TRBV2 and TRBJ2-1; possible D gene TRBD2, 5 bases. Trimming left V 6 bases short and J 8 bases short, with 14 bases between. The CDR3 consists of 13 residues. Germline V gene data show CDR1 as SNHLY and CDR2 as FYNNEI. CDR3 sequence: CASRGILEDEQFF. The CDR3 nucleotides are TGTGCCAGCAGAGGCATACTAGAGGATGAGCAGTTCTTC.

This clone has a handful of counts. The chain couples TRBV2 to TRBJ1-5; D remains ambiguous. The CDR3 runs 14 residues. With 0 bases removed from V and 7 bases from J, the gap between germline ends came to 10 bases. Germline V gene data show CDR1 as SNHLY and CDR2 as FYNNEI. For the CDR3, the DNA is TGTGCCAGCAGTGAAGCGGGAGGTTGGCAGCCCCAGCATTTT. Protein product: CASSEAGGWQPQHF.

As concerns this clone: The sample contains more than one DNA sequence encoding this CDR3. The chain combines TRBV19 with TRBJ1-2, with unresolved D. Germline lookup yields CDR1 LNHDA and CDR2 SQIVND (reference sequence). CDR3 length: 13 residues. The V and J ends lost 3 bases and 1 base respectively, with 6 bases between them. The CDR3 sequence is CASSIGFNYGYTF. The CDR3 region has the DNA TGTGCCAGTAGTATTGGATTTAACTATGGCTACACCTTC.

The CDR3 here is CASSLNRGPENEQFF. CDR3 DNA sequence: TGTGCCAGCAGCTTGAACAGGGGGCCAGAAAATGAGCAGTTCTTC. This chain uses TRBV5-4 with TRBJ2-1, with 9 bases that match TRBD1. Germline CDR1 is SGHNT and CDR2 is YYREEE (reference sequence). The trim removed 1 base at V and 7 bases at J, leaving 6 bases unmatched. The CDR3 has 15 residues.

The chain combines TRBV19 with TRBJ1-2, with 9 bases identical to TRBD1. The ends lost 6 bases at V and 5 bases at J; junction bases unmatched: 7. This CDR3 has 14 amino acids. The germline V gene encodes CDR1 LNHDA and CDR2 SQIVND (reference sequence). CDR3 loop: CASSPDRGPYGYTF. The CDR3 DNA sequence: TGTGCCAGTAGCCCGGACAGGGGCCCATATGGCTACACCTTC.